The 5 T cell receptor beta chains given below trace back to one sample, sequenced in a study of T cells after yellow fever vaccination. TCRdb reprocessed the 5' RACE reads via MiXCR and lists one record per CDR3 protein. Counted here are more than 300,000 distinct CDR3 sequences, around 6.8% occurring once; the ten biggest clones make up over 15%. Sequences were derived from PBMCs, sampled roughly 45 days after the first yellow fever vaccination. These receptor sequences come from a young man who received the YFV17D yellow fever vaccine.

In DNA form, the CDR3 reads TGTGCCAGCAGCCAATATTCTCCGGGGGAGACCCAGTACTTC. Translation: CASSQYSPGETQYF. The V gene is TRBV3-1, the J gene TRBJ2-5, with TRBD2 as a possible D gene (5 bases). The germline V and J ends were trimmed by 2 bases and 5 bases, with 12 bases remaining between them. The length of the CDR3 is 14 residues. Germline lookup yields CDR1 LGHDT and CDR2 YNNKEL (reference sequence).

CDR3 nucleotide sequence: TGTGCCAGCAGTTTATCGGGGGTGGCGGGCGAGCAGTACTTC. This translates into CASSLSGVAGEQYF. This chain links TRBV27 with TRBJ2-7; perhaps D is TRBD1 or TRBD2 (5 bases each). Germline CDR1 reads MNHEY; CDR2 reads SMNVEV (reference sequence). Trimming removed 0 bases at V and 6 bases at J, with 12 bases between. This CDR3 is built from 14 residues.

The chain employs TRBV15 and TRBJ1-1; 7 positions agree with TRBD1. Germline V gives CDR1 LNHNV, CDR2 YYDKDF (reference sequence). The CDR3 covers 14 residues. V shed 2 bases and J 8 bases; nucleotides not matched to a gene: 8. In DNA form, the CDR3 reads TGTGCCACCAGCAGACCTGCCGGGACAGTAGAAGCTTTCTTT. This translates into CATSRPAGTVEAFF.

This clonotype occurred a few times. This sequence joins TRBV2 and TRBJ1-1; D gene unclear. The V gene's germline CDR1 is SNHLY and CDR2 FYNNEI. V was cut by 0 bases and J by 0 bases, with 8 bases left in between. CDR3 length: 15 amino acids. Here the CDR3 DNA reads TGTGCCAGCAGTGAAGCGGAGCGGATGAACACTGAAGCTTTCTTT. It translates to CASSEAERMNTEAFF.

This clonotype was seen many times. The gene calls are TRBV20-1 and TRBJ2-5; D gene unclear. This CDR3 region has 12 residues. Trimming stripped 5 bases from V and 5 bases from J, with 12 bases between. CDR1 is DFQATT and CDR2 is SNEGSKA in the germline V gene (reference sequence). CDR3 coding DNA: TGCAGTGCTCCAGACTCCGCCGAGACCCAGTACTTC. Amino acids: CSAPDSAETQYF.